This TCR beta chain was captured by sequencing in a study of identical twins. General study points: In monozygotic twins, models underestimated the sharing of out-of-frame TCR alpha. Beta clonotypes that were abundant in cord blood contained fewer insertions, a pattern absent from memory repertoires.

The authors used template switching to add a universal primer site and gave cDNA unique molecular identifiers. TCRdb passed the 5' RACE reads through MiXCR, listing each CDR3 protein once. Here the sample spans about 810,000 distinct CDR3 sequences, around an eighth being singletons. As for this clonotype: Its antigen remains unknown.

Germline CDR1 MNHEY, CDR2 SVGEGT. Trimming removed 6 bases from V and 0 bases from J, with 17 bases in between. This CDR3 spans 16 amino acids. This same sample was also taken into another study, of yellow fever vaccine responses in identical twins.

This chain joins TRBV6-2 or TRBV6-3 and TRBJ1-2; weak D call: TRBD1 (5 bases). The origin of this receptor is a woman between 18 and 29 years old in good health. The source material was PBMCs. CDR3 sequence: CASRGAGTEANYGYTF. The CDR3 nucleotides are TGTGCCAGCAGGGGCGCCGGGACCGAAGCTAACTATGGCTACACCTTC.